One and the same sample provided the 18 T cell receptor beta chains below, sequenced in a study of OX40 agonist ivuxolimab in advanced cancers. Measured with immunoSEQ multiplex PCR; TCRdb has only the in-frame clones, and not every one. The sample contains about 79,000 clones, around 91% of which appear only once. The sequences come from CD4+ or CD8+ T cells sorted from blood, collected in a trial of the OX40 agonist ivuxolimab. The source of these receptors is an adult with an advanced solid tumor such as melanoma, head and neck, liver or kidney cancer.

This clone showed up just once. The chain couples TRBV21-1 to TRBJ2-6; TRBD1 is the table's D call, not checked against the DNA. TRBV21-1 has pseudogene status. The CDR3 length is 17 residues. CDR3: CASSKATEDRGANVLTF. DNA of the CDR3: TGTGCCAGCAGCAAAGCGACAGAGGATAGGGGGGCCAACGTCCTGACTTTC.

V is TRBV5-8 and J is TRBJ2-7, with D perhaps being TRBD1 or TRBD2 (5 bases each). From germline, CDR1 is SGHTS and CDR2 YDEGEE. The CDR3 totals 13 residues. V lost 6 bases to trimming and J lost 3 bases, with 13 bases between them. The CDR3 protein is CASNSGPSYEQYF. For the CDR3, the DNA is TGTGCCAGCAACTCGGGGCCTAGCTACGAGCAGTACTTC.

V gene TRBV19 combines with J gene TRBJ1-3; TRBD1 aligns across 7 bases. The CDR3 covers 12 residues. The V gene end was trimmed by 10 bases and the J gene end by 2 bases; junction bases not matched to a gene: 2. Germline CDR1 is LNHDA and CDR2 is SQIVND (reference sequence). CDR3 DNA: TGTGCCACGGGGACAGCTGGAAACACCATATATTTT. This sequence encodes CATGTAGNTIYF.

The rearrangement joins TRBV27 to TRBJ1-2; 7 nucleotides agree with TRBD1. Looked up from germline, CDR1 is MNHEY and CDR2 is SMNVEV (reference sequence). V was clipped by 8 bases and J by 4 bases; unmatched bases: 1. The CDR3 consists of 11 residues. This CDR3 reads CASGTAYGYTF. In nucleotides, the CDR3 is TGTGCCAGCGGGACAGCCTATGGCTACACCTTC.

This chain uses TRBV7-6 with TRBJ2-3, with 11 bases identical to TRBD1. CDR1 and CDR2 (germline): SGHVS, FNYEAQ. The CDR3 has 16 residues. V trimming: 5 bases; J trimming: 4 bases; junction bases outside the gene matches: 8. In nucleotides, the CDR3 is TGTGCCAGCAGCCCTTCTTGGACAGGGGGCGCAGATACGCAGTATTTT. This translates into CASSPSWTGGADTQYF.

The chain joins TRBV5-1 to TRBJ1-1; TRBD1 is a possible D gene (6 bases). CDR3 length: 14 amino acids. The germline gives CDR1 SGHRS, CDR2 YFSETQ. V lost 4 bases, J lost 4 bases, and 14 bases lay in between. CDR3 loop: CASSQQGDGTEAFF. The CDR3 nucleotides are TGCGCCAGCAGCCAACAGGGCGACGGCACTGAAGCTTTCTTT.

The CDR3 region is CASSLNPGGNTDTQYF. DNA for the CDR3: TGTGCCAGCAGCTTAAATCCGGGGGGTAACACAGATACGCAGTATTTT. V is TRBV7-3 and J is TRBJ2-3; 7 nucleotides line up with TRBD2. CDR3 size: 16 residues. The junction had 6 bases not matched to a gene; V was cut back by 1 base and J by 2 bases. Germline V lookup: CDR1 SGHTA, CDR2 FQGTGA.

The rearrangement links TRBV5-8 to TRBJ2-7, with TRBD1 identical over 12 bases. Looked up from germline, CDR1 is SGHTS and CDR2 is YDEGEE. This CDR3 is 16 amino acids long. Trimming removed 3 bases from V and 4 bases from J; junction bases left unmatched: 8. CDR3 in DNA: TGTGCCAGCAGCTACCGGGACAGGGGGCTTACTTACGAGCAGTACGTC. It yields the protein CASSYRDRGLTYEQYV.

The V gene is TRBV18, the J gene TRBJ2-7, with 9 bases that match TRBD1. V shed 5 bases and J 0 bases; nucleotides not matched to a gene: 23. The CDR3 extends over 21 amino acids. Germline V gives CDR1 KGHSH, CDR2 LQKENI. In DNA, the CDR3 is TGTGCCAGCTCAAGCCCTAGTTTAGGGACAGGGCAATTATGGGACTCCTACGAGCAGTACTTC. Translation: CASSSPSLGTGQLWDSYEQYF. Together with reference TRBV18 and TRBJ2-7, the CDR3 gives the full variable domain: NAGVMQNPRHLVRRRGQEARLRCSPMKGHSHVYWYRQLPEEGLKFMVYLQKENIIDESGMPKERFSAEFPKEGPSILRIQQVVRGDSAAYFCASSSPSLGTGQLWDSYEQYFGPGTRLTVT.

The chain is built from TRBV10-2 and TRBJ2-3; 8 nucleotides align to TRBD2. Per germline, CDR1 WSHSY and CDR2 SAAADI. CDR3 length equals 16 residues. Trimming took 4 bases from V and 2 from J; bases not matched to a gene: 8. CDR3 coding DNA: TGCGCCAGCAGTGTTGTACTAGCGGAGATCACAGATACGCAGTATTTT. Translated, it gives CASSVVLAEITDTQYF.

The CDR3 region has the DNA TGTGCCAGCAGCCAGTCCCGGGACAGGAACACTGAAGCTTTCTTT. Protein: CASSQSRDRNTEAFF. The chain couples TRBV14 to TRBJ1-1; 7 positions agree with TRBD1. This CDR3 contains 15 residues. Germline V gene sequence: CDR1 SGHDN, CDR2 FVKESK. The V segment lost 3 bases and the J segment 1 base; nucleotides outside the gene matches: 5. The complete variable domain, with remaining parts taken from reference TRBV14 and TRBJ1-1, reads EAGVTQFPSHSVIEKGQTVTLRCDPISGHDNLYWYRRVMGKEIKFLLHFVKESKQDESGMPNNRFLAERTGGTYSTLKVQPAELEDSGVYFCASSQSRDRNTEAFFGQGTRLTVV.

This chain links TRBV7-8 with TRBJ1-1; 7 nucleotides line up with TRBD1. The CDR3 totals 14 residues. Unmatched junction bases numbered 5, after V lost 3 bases and J lost 4 bases. The germline CDR1 and CDR2 sequences are SGHVS and FQNEAQ. The CDR3: CASSLEGARTEAFF. For the CDR3, the DNA is TGTGCCAGCAGCTTGGAGGGGGCCCGCACTGAAGCTTTCTTT.

This chain connects TRBV5-4 to TRBJ1-4, with a weak D call TRBD1 (6 bases). Germline assignment: CDR1 SGHNT and CDR2 YYREEE (reference sequence). Between the trimmed V and J ends, which lost 3 bases and 3 bases, there was a span of 12 bases. The CDR3 is 15 residues long. The CDR3: CASSSTGTSNEKLFF. CDR3 nucleotides: TGTGCCAGCAGCTCGACCGGGACATCTAATGAAAAACTGTTTTTT.

This rearrangement joins TRBV7-8 to TRBJ2-5, with TRBD1 matching over 8 bases. Germline V lookup: CDR1 SGHVS, CDR2 FQNEAQ. This CDR3 spans 14 amino acids. V shed 3 bases and J 4 bases; nucleotides not matched to a gene: 4. The CDR3 DNA reads TGTGCCAGCAGCTTCGACAGGGGCGGAGAGACCCAGTACTTC. Its translation is CASSFDRGGETQYF.

The V gene is TRBV6-1, the J gene TRBJ2-1; the match to TRBD2 covers 8 bases. Trimming at V came to 3 bases and at J to 3 bases, leaving 10 bases not matched to a gene. The CDR3 sequence is 17 residues long. Germline V gene data show CDR1 as MNHNS and CDR2 as SASEGT. The CDR3, as DNA: TGTGCCAGCAGTGACCAACTAGCGGCGGCCATCTACAATGAGCAGTTCTTC. Residues: CASSDQLAAAIYNEQFF.

The rearrangement links TRBV28 to TRBJ2-7; 12 nucleotides agree with TRBD1. The ends lost 5 bases at V and 6 bases at J; junction bases unmatched: 8. This CDR3 comprises 15 residues. Germline V gene data show CDR1 as MDHEN and CDR2 as SYDVKM. The DNA of the CDR3 is TGTGCCAGCAGTCTACCGGGACAGGGGGCCTCCGAGCAGTACGTC. Protein sequence: CASSLPGQGASEQYV.

This rearrangement joins TRBV7-2 to TRBJ1-1; no clear D gene. There are 14 residues in the CDR3. Germline V gene lookup returns CDR1 SGHTA and CDR2 FQGNSA. V was pared by 1 base and J by 1 base, with 7 bases between. The CDR3 DNA follows: TGTGCCAGCAGCTTAGAGTGGGGGAACACTGAAGCTTTCTTT. Translation gives CASSLEWGNTEAFF.

This clone showed up just a few times. This rearrangement joins TRBV6-1 to TRBJ2-7; D not resolved. The ends were cut back, 9 bases at V and 3 bases at J, with 9 bases in the middle. From germline, CDR1 is MNHNS and CDR2 SASEGT. CDR3 size: 11 residues. CDR3 sequence: CARQRNYEQYV. CDR3 sequence (DNA): TGTGCCAGACAGAGAAACTACGAGCAGTACGTC.